This T cell receptor (beta chain) was recovered during a study of T cell responses to AZD1222 COVID-19 vaccine. Produced via immunoSEQ multiplex PCR; TCRdb's table is partial and in-frame only. The sample gives 200,000 or so clones, 75% to 90% of which show up once; around 2.5% is in the top ten. To note about this clone: Its specificity is not known.

The germline V gene has CDR1 SGDLS and CDR2 YYNGEE. After removal of 2 bases from V and 5 bases from J, the junction contained 7 bases not matched to a gene. The CDR3 runs to 15 residues. General observations from the study: Donors skewed white British and female; clonal diversity was possibly underestimated. Elevations in Spike-specific TCR breadth and depth followed administration of two AZD1222 doses. Unmutated regions of variants are reportedly targeted by nearly half of spike-specific TCRs. At baseline, seropositivity was found in only a handful of AZD1222 recipients.

The input for sequencing was peripheral blood, taken on day 0 of MenACWY control vaccination. The source is an adult in good health. This chain uses TRBV9 with TRBJ1-2; TRBD1 matches at 9 bases. The CDR3 sequence: CASSVTGGSSYGYTF. Here the CDR3 DNA reads TGTGCCAGCAGCGTCACAGGGGGCTCCTCTTATGGCTACACCTTC. Drawing the rest from reference TRBV9 and TRBJ1-2, the complete variable domain is DSGVTQTPKHLITATGQRVTLRCSPRSGDLSVYWYQQSLDQGLQFLIQYYNGEERAKGNILERFSAQQFPDLHSELNLSSLELGDSALYFCASSVTGGSSYGYTFGSGTRLTVV.